The following is a T cell receptor (beta chain) sequence with its context. Its target is not known. The data derive from a study of naive and memory T cell subsets. Regarding the study as a whole: Potentially, T cell activation and differentiation skew this RNA-based measurement.

Ligated cDNA underwent four rounds of PCR with nested alpha and beta constant region primers and SP2. For blood and skin samples, reverse transcription used TCR alpha and beta constant primers. TCRdb re-analysed the 5' RACE reads in MiXCR, keeping a single row per CDR3 protein. The sample lists 32,000 or so distinct CDR3 sequences, over 15% seen once, with around 2.5% in the top ten. In germline, CDR1 is SGHTA, CDR2 FQGNSA. CDR3 length: 12 amino acids. The V end was cut by 9 bases, the J end by 1 base, with 8 bases between. A UMI-containing oligonucleotide was joined by 3' ligation to the TCR cDNA template. RNA was extracted from around 2.7 ml of whole blood of healthy adults. Cells were not sorted; total RNA input targeted about 1 to 1,100 ng.

The sequence derives from a female donor in good health. The genes are TRBV7-2 and TRBJ2-3; D may be TRBD1 (6 bases). The CDR3 spells CASGQRTDTQYF. The CDR3, as DNA: TGTGCCAGTGGACAGCGCACAGATACGCAGTATTTT. The entire variable domain, with the rest obtained from reference TRBV7-2 and TRBJ2-3, is as follows: GAGVSQSPSNKVTEKGKDVELRCDPISGHTALYWYRQSLGQGLEFLIYFQGNSAPDKSGLPSDRFSAERTGGSVSTLTIQRTQQEDSAVYLCASGQRTDTQYFGPGTRLTVL.